This TCR beta chain was identified during a study of T cells in Graves' hyperthyroidism and ophthalmopathy. Study-level findings and limits: The model foresaw ophthalmopathy a median around 6.4 months prior to onset.

Amplification of TCR beta CDR3 regions was performed using RNA transcripts as template. HTBI primers were the set used in a first-round RT-PCR of the TCR CDR3. Via MiXCR, TCRdb re-called the multiplex PCR reads, giving one row per CDR3 protein. The sample yields more than 500,000 distinct CDR3 sequences, roughly 16% seen once. This clonotype was seen at least ten times. Its antigen is not identified. The length of the CDR3 is 18 residues. The ends lost 2 bases at V and 0 bases at J; junction bases unmatched: 8. Germline CDR1 is KGHDR and CDR2 is SFDVKD. V is TRBV24-1 and J is TRBJ2-1, with 8 nucleotides matching TRBD2. The specimen was blood. The receptor comes from a woman between 25 and 40 years old with Graves' ophthalmopathy. The CDR3 coding sequence is TGTGCCACCAGTGATTGGGGACTAGGTTCCCCCTCCTACAATGAGCAGTTCTTC. Protein sequence: CATSDWGLGSPSYNEQFF.